This T cell receptor beta chain was sequenced in a study of T cells in Graves' hyperthyroidism and ophthalmopathy. Study as a whole: Prior to any treatment, at the point of initial diagnosis, peripheral blood was collected. Whole-study results and caveats: Most clonotypes that expanded in the thyroid above 0.001 also showed up in blood.

The study enrolled patients aged 18 to 65 with newly diagnosed hyperthyroidism of under 2 months' duration. The diagnoses drew upon clinical symptoms, serum thyroxine and TRAb, thyroid ultrasound and orbital computed tomography. With respect to this clonotype: Its antigen is unknown.

The TCR beta CDR3 regions underwent amplification using RNA transcripts as the source. First-round RT-PCR with HTBI primers amplified the TCR CDR3 region. Using its own MiXCR run on the multiplex PCR reads, TCRdb lists one record per CDR3 protein. The repertoire holds around 420,000 distinct CDR3 sequences, with approximately 14% as singletons. The sequence derives from a woman between 18 and 29 years old with Graves' hyperthyroidism. The sequenced sample consisted of blood.

The CDR3 region is CASSLTGTGPYEQYF. CDR3 coding DNA: TGTGCCAGCAGTCTAACCGGGACAGGACCCTACGAGCAGTACTTC. The chain joins TRBV12-3 or TRBV12-4 to TRBJ2-7; the match to TRBD1 covers 8 bases. The CDR3 is 15 residues long. V gave up 5 bases and J gave up 2 bases; unmatched junction bases: 8.